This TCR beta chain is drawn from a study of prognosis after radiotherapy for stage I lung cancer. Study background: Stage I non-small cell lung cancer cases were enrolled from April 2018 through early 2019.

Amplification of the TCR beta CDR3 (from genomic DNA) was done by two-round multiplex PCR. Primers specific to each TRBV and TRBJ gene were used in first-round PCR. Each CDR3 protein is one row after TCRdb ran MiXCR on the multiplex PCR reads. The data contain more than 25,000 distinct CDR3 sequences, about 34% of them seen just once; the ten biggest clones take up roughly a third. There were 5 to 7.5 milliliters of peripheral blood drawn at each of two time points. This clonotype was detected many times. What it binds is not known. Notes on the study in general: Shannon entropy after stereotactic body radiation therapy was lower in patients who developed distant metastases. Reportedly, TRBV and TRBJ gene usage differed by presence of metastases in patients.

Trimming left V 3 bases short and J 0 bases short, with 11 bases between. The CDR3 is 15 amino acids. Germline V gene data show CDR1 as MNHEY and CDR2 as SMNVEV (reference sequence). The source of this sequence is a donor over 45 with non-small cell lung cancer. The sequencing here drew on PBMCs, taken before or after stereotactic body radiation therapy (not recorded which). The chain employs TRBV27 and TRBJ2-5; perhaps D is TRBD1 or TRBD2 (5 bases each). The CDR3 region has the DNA TGTGCCAGCAGTTTTTCCTGGGGGTACCAAGAGACCCAGTACTTC. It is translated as CASSFSWGYQETQYF.